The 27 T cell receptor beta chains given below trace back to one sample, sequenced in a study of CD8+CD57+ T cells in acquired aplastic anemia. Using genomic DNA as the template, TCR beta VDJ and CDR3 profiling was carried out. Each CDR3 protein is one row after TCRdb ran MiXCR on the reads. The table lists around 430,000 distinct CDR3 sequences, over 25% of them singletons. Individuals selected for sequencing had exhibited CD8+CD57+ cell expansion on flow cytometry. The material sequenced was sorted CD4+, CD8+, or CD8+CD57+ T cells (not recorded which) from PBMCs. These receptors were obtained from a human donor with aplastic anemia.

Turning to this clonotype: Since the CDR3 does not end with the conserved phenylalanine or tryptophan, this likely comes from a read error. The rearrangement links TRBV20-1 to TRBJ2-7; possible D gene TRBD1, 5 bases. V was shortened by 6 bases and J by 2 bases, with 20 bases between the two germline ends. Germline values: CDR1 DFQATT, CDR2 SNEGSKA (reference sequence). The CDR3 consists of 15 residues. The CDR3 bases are TGCAGTGCGCACGGCCCCCGGGCCAGGGCCTACGAGCAGTACCTC. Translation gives CSAHGPRARAYEQYL.

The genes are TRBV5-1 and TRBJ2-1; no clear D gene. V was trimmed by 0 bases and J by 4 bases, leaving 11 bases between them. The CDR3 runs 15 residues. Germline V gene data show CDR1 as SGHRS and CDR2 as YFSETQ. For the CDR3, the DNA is TGCGCCAGCAGCTTGGGTGCGGAGCGATACAATGAGCAGTTCTTC. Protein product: CASSLGAERYNEQFF.

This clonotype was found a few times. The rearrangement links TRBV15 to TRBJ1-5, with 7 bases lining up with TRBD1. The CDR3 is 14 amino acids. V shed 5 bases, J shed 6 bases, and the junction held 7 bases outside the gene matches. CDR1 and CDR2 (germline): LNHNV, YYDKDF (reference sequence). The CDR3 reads CATSPGGRGQPQHF. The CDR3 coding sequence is TGTGCCACCAGCCCAGGGGGGAGGGGTCAGCCCCAGCATTTT.

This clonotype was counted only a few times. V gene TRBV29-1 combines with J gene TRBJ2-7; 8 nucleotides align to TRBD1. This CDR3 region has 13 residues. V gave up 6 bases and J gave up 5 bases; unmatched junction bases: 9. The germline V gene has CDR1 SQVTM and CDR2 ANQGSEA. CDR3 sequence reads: CSVPGQGSNEQYF. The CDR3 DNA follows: TGCAGCGTACCCGGACAGGGTTCCAACGAGCAGTACTTC.

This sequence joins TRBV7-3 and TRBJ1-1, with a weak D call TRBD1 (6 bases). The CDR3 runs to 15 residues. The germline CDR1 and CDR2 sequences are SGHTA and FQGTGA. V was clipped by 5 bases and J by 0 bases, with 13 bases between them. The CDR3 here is CASSETGTLNTEAFF. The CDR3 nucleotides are TGTGCCAGCAGCGAAACAGGGACCTTGAACACTGAAGCTTTCTTT.

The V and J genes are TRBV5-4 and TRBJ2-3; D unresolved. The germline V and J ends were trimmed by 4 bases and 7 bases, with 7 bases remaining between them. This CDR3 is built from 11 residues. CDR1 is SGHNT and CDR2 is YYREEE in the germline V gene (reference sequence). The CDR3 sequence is CASSLENTQYF. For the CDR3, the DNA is TGTGCCAGCAGCCTTGAAAATACGCAGTATTTT.

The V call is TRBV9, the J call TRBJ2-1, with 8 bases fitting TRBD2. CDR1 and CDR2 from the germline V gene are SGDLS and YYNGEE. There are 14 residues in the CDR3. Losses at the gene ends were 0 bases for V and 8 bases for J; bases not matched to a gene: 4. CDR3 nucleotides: TGTGCCAGCAGCGTAGGTTTGCGGGAGGATGAGCAGTTCTTC. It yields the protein CASSVGLREDEQFF.

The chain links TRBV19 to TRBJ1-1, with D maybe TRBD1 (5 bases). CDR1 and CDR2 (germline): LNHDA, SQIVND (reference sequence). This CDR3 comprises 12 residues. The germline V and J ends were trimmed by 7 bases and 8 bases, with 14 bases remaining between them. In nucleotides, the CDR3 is TGTGCCAGTACCCCTGGGCAGGGAGAAGCTTTCTTT. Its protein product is CASTPGQGEAFF.

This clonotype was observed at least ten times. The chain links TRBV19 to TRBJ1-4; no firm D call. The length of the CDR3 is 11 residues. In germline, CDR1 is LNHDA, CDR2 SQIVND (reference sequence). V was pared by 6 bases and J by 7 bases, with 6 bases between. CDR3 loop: CASREVEKLFF. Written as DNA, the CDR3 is TGTGCCAGTAGGGAAGTTGAAAAACTGTTTTTT. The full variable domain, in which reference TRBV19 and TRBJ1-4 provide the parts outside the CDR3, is DGGITQSPKYLFRKEGQNVTLSCEQNLNHDAMYWYRQDPGQGLRLIYYSQIVNDFQKGDIAEGYSVSREKKESFPLTVTSAQKNPTAFYLCASREVEKLFFGSGTQLSVL.

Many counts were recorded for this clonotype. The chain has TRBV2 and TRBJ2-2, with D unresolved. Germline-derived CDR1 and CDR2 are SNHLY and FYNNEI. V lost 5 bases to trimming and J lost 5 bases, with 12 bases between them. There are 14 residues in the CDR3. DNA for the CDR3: TGTGCCAGCAGTACCACCAGACATACCGGGGAGCTGTTTTTT. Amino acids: CASSTTRHTGELFF.

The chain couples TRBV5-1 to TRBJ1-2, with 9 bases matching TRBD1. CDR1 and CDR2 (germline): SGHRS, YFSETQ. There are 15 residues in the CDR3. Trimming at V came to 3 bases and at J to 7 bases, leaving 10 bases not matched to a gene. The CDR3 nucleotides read TGCGCCAGCAGCTGGCCGGGACAGGGAAAGAGTGGCTACACCTTC. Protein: CASSWPGQGKSGYTF.

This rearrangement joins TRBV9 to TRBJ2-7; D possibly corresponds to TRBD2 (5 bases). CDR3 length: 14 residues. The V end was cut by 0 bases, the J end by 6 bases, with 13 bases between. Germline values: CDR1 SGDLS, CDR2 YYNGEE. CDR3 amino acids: CASSVAPEGGEQYF. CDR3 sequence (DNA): TGTGCCAGCAGCGTAGCTCCGGAAGGAGGCGAGCAGTACTTC. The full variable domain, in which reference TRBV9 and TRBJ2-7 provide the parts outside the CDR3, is DSGVTQTPKHLITATGQRVTLRCSPRSGDLSVYWYQQSLDQGLQFLIQYYNGEERAKGNILERFSAQQFPDLHSELNLSSLELGDSALYFCASSVAPEGGEQYFGPGTRLTVT.

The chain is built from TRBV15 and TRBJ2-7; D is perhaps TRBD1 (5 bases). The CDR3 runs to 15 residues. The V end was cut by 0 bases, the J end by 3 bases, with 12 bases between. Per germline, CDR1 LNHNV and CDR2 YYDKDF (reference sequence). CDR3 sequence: CATSRDLGRVYEQYF. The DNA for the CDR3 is TGTGCCACCAGCAGAGATCTAGGCAGGGTCTACGAGCAGTACTTC.

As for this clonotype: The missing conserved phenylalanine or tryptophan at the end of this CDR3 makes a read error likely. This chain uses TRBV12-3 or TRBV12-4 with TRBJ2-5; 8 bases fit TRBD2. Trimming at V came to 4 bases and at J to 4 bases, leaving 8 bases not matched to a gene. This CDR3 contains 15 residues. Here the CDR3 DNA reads TGTGCCAGCAGTTACACTAGCGGCGCCGGAGAGACCCAGTACCTC. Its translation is CASSYTSGAGETQYL.

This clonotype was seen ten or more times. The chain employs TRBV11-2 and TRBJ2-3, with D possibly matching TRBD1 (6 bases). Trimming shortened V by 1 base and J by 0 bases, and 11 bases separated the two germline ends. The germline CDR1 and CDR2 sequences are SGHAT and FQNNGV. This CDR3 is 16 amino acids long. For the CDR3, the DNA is TGTGCCAGCAGCTTAGGGGGGCCCGGTAGCACAGATACGCAGTATTTT. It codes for CASSLGGPGSTDTQYF.

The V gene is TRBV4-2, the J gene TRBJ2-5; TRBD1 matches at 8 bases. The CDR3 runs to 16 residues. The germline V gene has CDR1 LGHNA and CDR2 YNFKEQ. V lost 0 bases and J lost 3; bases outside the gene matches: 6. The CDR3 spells CASSQDGTGEEETQYF. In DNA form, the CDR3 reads TGTGCCAGCAGCCAAGATGGGACAGGCGAGGAAGAGACCCAGTACTTC.

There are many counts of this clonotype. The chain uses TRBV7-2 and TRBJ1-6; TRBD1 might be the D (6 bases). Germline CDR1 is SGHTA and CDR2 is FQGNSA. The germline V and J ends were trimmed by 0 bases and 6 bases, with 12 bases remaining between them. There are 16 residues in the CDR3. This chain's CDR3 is CASSLASGQINSPLHF. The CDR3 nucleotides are TGTGCCAGCAGCTTAGCGAGTGGACAGATTAATTCACCCCTCCACTTT.

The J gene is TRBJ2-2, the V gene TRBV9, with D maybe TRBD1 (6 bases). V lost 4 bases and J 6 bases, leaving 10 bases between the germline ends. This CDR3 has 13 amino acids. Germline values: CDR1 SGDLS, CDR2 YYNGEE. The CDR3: CASSRRTAGELFF. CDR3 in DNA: TGTGCCAGCAGCCGACGGACAGCCGGGGAGCTGTTTTTT. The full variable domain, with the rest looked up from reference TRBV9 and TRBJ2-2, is DSGVTQTPKHLITATGQRVTLRCSPRSGDLSVYWYQQSLDQGLQFLIQYYNGEERAKGNILERFSAQQFPDLHSELNLSSLELGDSALYFCASSRRTAGELFFGEGSRLTVL.

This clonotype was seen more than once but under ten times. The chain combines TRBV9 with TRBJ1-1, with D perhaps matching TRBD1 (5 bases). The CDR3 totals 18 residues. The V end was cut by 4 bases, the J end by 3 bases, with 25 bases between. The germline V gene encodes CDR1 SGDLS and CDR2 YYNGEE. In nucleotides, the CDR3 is TGTGCCAGCAGCCTAAAGGAGCTAACCCTCTTAGGGGACACTGAAGCTTTCTTT. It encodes CASSLKELTLLGDTEAFF.

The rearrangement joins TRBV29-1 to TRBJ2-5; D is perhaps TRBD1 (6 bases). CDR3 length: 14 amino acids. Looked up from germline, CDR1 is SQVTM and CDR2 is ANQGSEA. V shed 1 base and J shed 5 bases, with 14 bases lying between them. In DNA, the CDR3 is TGCAGCGTTGAAGTGTCCGGGACATTCGAGACCCAGTACTTC. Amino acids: CSVEVSGTFETQYF.

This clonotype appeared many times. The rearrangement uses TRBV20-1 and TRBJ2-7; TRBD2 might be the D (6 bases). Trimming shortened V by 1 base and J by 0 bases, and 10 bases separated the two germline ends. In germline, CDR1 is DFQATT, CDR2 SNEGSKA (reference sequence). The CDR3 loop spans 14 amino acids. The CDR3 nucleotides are TGCAGTGCTAGAGCAGCGGGTTCCTCCTACGAGCAGTACTTC. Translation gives CSARAAGSSYEQYF.

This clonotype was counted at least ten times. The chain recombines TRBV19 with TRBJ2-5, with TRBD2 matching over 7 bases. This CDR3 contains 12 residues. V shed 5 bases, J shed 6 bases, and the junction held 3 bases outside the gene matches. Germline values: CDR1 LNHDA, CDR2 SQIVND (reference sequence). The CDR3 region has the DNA TGTGCCAGTAGTGGGAGGGTGCAGACCCAGTACTTC. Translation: CASSGRVQTQYF.

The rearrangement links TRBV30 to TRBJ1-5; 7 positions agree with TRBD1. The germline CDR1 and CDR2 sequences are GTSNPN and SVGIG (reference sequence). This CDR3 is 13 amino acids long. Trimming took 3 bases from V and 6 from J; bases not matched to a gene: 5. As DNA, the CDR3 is TGTGCCTGGAGCCAGGGGGTTTTTCAGCCCCAGCATTTT. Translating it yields CAWSQGVFQPQHF. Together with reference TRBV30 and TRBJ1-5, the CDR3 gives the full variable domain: SQTIHQWPATLVQPVGSPLSLECTVEGTSNPNLYWYRQAAGRGLQLLFYSVGIGQISSEVPQNLSASRPQDRQFILSSKKLLLSDSGFYLCAWSQGVFQPQHFGDGTRLSIL.

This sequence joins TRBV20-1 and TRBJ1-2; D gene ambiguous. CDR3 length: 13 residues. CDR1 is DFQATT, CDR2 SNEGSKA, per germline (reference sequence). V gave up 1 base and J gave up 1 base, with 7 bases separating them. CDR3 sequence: CSARVTDNYGYTF. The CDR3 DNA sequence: TGCAGTGCTAGAGTTACAGATAACTATGGCTACACCTTC.

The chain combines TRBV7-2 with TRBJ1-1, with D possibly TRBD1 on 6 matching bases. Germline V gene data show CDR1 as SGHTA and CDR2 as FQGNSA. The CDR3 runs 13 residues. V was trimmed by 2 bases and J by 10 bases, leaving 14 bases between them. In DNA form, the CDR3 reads TGTGCCAGCAGCTTAAACAGGGAAGAGGGAGCTTTCTTT. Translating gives CASSLNREEGAFF.

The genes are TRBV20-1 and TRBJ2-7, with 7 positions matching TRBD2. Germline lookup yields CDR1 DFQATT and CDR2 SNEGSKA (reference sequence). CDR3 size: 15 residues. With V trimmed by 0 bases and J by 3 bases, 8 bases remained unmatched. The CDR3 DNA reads TGCAGTGCTAGAGATCGTGGGGACTACCACTACGAGCAGTACTTC. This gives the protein CSARDRGDYHYEQYF.

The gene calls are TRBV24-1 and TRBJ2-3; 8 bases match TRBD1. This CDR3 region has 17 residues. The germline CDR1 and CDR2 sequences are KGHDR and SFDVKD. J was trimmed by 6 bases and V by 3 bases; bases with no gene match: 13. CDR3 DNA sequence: TGTGCCACCAGTGATATCTACCCCGGGACAGGTCGCGATACGCAGTATTTT. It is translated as CATSDIYPGTGRDTQYF.